The TCR beta chain described here comes from a study of blood T cell repertoires in COVID-19. Study overall: From the United States, Italy and Spain came samples of acute and convalescent COVID-19. The analysed material was cDNA or gDNA that came from T cells, B-cell-depleted T cells, or PBMCs.

The germline V gene encodes CDR1 SGHRS and CDR2 YFSETQ. V trimming: 2 bases; J trimming: 6 bases; junction bases outside the gene matches: 8. The CDR3 is made up of 16 amino acids. Original data processing: Researchers report that nucleated cell counts were estimated from reference gene primer amplification. Generated by immunoSEQ multiplex PCR, the TCRdb table keeps only in-frame clones and is missing some. V, J and clone size are those of that table, while D and trimming were read from the DNA. The top ten hold 1.5% of the sample, which has around 270,000 clones, 84% seen once. The V call is TRBV5-1, the J call TRBJ2-1; 10 nucleotides match TRBD1. What was sequenced was peripheral blood. The clonotype was recovered from a middle-aged woman who had recovered from COVID-19. DNA for the CDR3: TGCGCCAGCAGCTTTTATCGGACAGGGGGGTTCAATGAGCAGTTCTTC. Protein product: CASSFYRTGGFNEQFF.